This TCR beta chain appears in the sequencing data of a study of T-cell memory formation after mild COVID-19 (dated by TCRdb to about 2021). For context, the study as a whole: TCR sequence clusters from the two donors were found to be largely donor specific. In two donors, T-cell clones that expanded and contracted after mild COVID-19 were followed by sequencing TCRalpha and TCRbeta repertoires longitudinally. The cohort was made up of two young adult volunteers, one female and one male, who were previously healthy. General study outcomes and caveats: The second-wave clones that peaked on day 37 were not confirmed to be SARS-CoV-2 specific. Clones contracting from day 15 to 85 had balanced CD4/CD8 phenotypes, while a second wave expanding from day 15 to 37 was biased towards CD4+. Contracting CD4+ clones turned up mainly in the CM and EM memory subsets, whereas EMRA was where CD8+ clones were enriched. The study included only two mild cases, and larger cohorts that include severe cases with pre-infection samples were judged to be necessary. Some responding clones were found in pre-infection memory, which suggests that pre-existing cross-reactive memory T cells took part in the SARS-CoV-2 response.

A note on this clonotype: The clone's antigen remains unknown. No clone much larger than this one lies a single base away; base qualities are absent.

The CDR3, from cysteine to phenylalanine, totals 15 residues. The retained sequence is limited to the CDR3, 45 bases, with the frame set at the first base. The germline ends are 20 bases apart after V is trimmed by 11 bases and J by 1 base. The reads were generated on an Illumina NovaSeq 6000. Using 5'RACE with constant-segment primers, TCRalpha and TCRbeta cDNA libraries were constructed, with sample barcodes and unique molecular identifiers added in the process. RNA was extracted from every sample with Trizol reagent. Amplification of the libraries took two PCR steps, and the second step added a second sample barcode plus Illumina TruSeq adapters. Libraries were sequenced on an Illumina NovaSeq with 2 x 150 bp paired-end reads. The authors' analysis ran thus. Demultiplexing of reads and collapsing into UMI-guided consensus sequences were performed with migec v1.2.7. Using mixcr v2.1.11, UMI consensuses were aligned to TRA and TRB V and J templates and then assembled into clonotypes. Clonotypes were classified as expanded or contracted when called significant by both edgeR and NoisET, with noise models trained on biological replicates. For edgeR calls, the cutoffs were a false discovery rate-adjusted p below 0.01 and a log2 fold-change threshold of 1. PCA with hierarchical clustering of max-normalized trajectories of the 1000 most abundant clonotypes was used as exploratory dynamics analysis. The CD4 or CD8 phenotype of responding clones was assigned using the separately sequenced CD4+ and CD8+ repertoires. In TCRdb, the public reads were trimmed at Q25 with fastp and aligned with MiXCR, with productive beta chains retained. Each entry merges the rows of one CDR3 protein and shows their most common DNA and genes. TCRdb's processing, not the authors', yielded these V and J calls. The sample yields a few hundred thousand distinct CDR3 sequences; roughly a tenth were counted once. 2.5% to 3.5% of the sample comes from the top ten.

Ficoll-Paque density gradient centrifugation was used to isolate PBMCs. The clonotype was recovered from a man younger than 30 who had mild COVID-19 (a few samples of this study predate the infection). The sample titles of this study are shuffled in the database, so cell type and time point are left out; the donor was told from shared clones. The sequencing input was PBMCs or a T cell subset sorted from them (not recorded which). The chain uses TRBV6-7 and TRBJ2-5; a tentative D match to TRBD2 spans 6 bases. TRBV6-7 qualifies as an ORF whose function is uncertain. The CDR3 reads as follows: CAGGTSSDPQETQYF. The sequenced DNA is TGTGCCGGTGGGACCTCTAGCGATCCCCAAGAGACCCAGTACTTC.